Included here is one TCR beta chain sequence, with context. The target antigen is unknown. The CDR3 is 15 residues long. Germline-derived CDR1 and CDR2 are SGHRS and YFSETQ. V dropped 1 base and J dropped 4; count of bases not matched to a gene: 4. These data belong to a study of cytomegalovirus exposure and HLA in healthy donors. Study-wide findings and caveats: Altogether, 170 or so TCR beta chains were recorded as cytomegalovirus-associated. Some V segments, including TRBV6-2 and TRBV6-3, were excluded as indistinguishable. Diagnosis of cytomegalovirus status made by the classifier reportedly showed high specificity and sensitivity. Most sequenced TCRs were rare (though some public TCRs occurred in many donors).

Amplification used 60 Vbeta primers and 13 Jbeta primers. The table came from immunoSEQ multiplex PCR; TCRdb's copy has only in-frame clones and leaves some out. The profile covers fewer than 130,000 clones, with about 86% appearing a single time and less than 2% taken by the ten largest. The V and J genes are TRBV5-1 and TRBJ2-2; 7 bases map to TRBD1. The sequenced sample was PBMCs. The source of this sequence is a middle-aged man in good health and CMV-seronegative. The CDR3: CASSLTGDRTGELFF. CDR3 in DNA: TGCGCCAGCAGCTTGACAGGGGACCGCACCGGGGAGCTGTTTTTT.